The 9 T cell receptor beta chains presented below share a single source sample, sequenced in a study of Graves' ophthalmopathy and Graves' hyperthyroidism. Amplified material comprised TCR beta CDR3 regions derived from RNA transcripts. HTBI-primed first-round RT-PCR preceded second-round multiplex PCR. MiXCR, applied by TCRdb to the multiplex PCR reads, yields one record per CDR3 protein. This sample yields around 340,000 distinct CDR3 sequences, of which about a sixth are seen a single time; 9% to 15% belongs to the top ten. Source material: peripheral blood. These receptors were taken from an adult man with Graves' ophthalmopathy.

This clonotype was found a few times. The V gene is TRBV7-2, the J gene TRBJ1-2, with TRBD1 identical over 7 bases. CDR1 is SGHTA and CDR2 is FQGNSA in the germline V gene. The CDR3 has 15 residues. The CDR3 sequence is CVNSRTGDPNYGYTF. The CDR3 nucleotides read TGTGTCAACAGCCGCACAGGGGACCCTAACTATGGCTACACCTTC.

There are many counts of this clonotype. The rearrangement joins TRBV12-3 or TRBV12-4 to TRBJ1-2; D is unresolved. The CDR3 is 15 residues long. The germline V and J ends were trimmed by 2 bases and 0 bases, with 10 bases remaining between them. The CDR3 coding sequence is TGTGCCAGCAGTTTAATGGCAGACACTAACTATGGCTACACCTTC. Its translation is CASSLMADTNYGYTF.

This clonotype has ten or more counts. The CDR3 spells CASSYRIRDPTLYSNQPQHF. CDR3 coding DNA: TGTGCCAGCAGTTACAGAATCCGGGACCCGACATTATATAGCAATCAGCCCCAGCATTTT. V and J are TRBV6-6 and TRBJ1-5, with a possible D match to TRBD1 (5 bases). V dropped 2 bases and J dropped 0 bases, with 23 bases sitting between them. The CDR3 covers 20 residues. Germline CDR1 MNHNY, CDR2 SVGAGI (reference sequence).

This clonotype was observed many times. The V and J genes are TRBV6-5 and TRBJ1-2, with a possible D match to TRBD1 (5 bases). From germline, CDR1 is MNHEY and CDR2 SVGAGI. The CDR3 consists of 14 residues. With 0 bases removed from V and 4 bases from J, the gap between germline ends came to 9 bases. CDR3: CASSYSLGAYGYTF. The CDR3 nucleotides are TGTGCCAGCAGTTACTCCCTAGGGGCCTATGGCTACACCTTC.

The sample holds many counts of this clonotype. The chain joins TRBV6-1 to TRBJ2-5; TRBD1 matches at 11 bases. Germline V gene lookup returns CDR1 MNHNS and CDR2 SASEGT. The CDR3 consists of 14 residues. V dropped 6 bases and J dropped 7; count of bases not matched to a gene: 7. As DNA, the CDR3 is TGTGCCAGCAGGGCGGGACAGGGGGGACGGACCCAGTACTTC. It is translated as CASRAGQGGRTQYF.

Many counts were recorded for this clonotype. This chain uses TRBV24-1 with TRBJ1-2, with 7 bases lining up with TRBD1. This CDR3 has 15 amino acids. Germline CDR1 is KGHDR and CDR2 is SFDVKD. Germline trimming cut 5 bases from V and 6 bases from J; bases unmatched to any gene: 11. CDR3 DNA: TGTGCCACCAGTGCCAGGGGGGGCGCGGTCGATGGCTACACCTTC. Its protein is CATSARGGAVDGYTF.

This clonotype was seen ten or more times. The rearrangement joins TRBV24-1 to TRBJ1-2, with 10 bases aligning to TRBD1. J lost 8 bases, V lost 3 bases, and 8 bases had no gene match. Looked up from germline, CDR1 is KGHDR and CDR2 is SFDVKD. The CDR3 sequence is 15 residues long. This CDR3 is CATSDPETGGGGYTF. For the CDR3, the DNA is TGTGCCACCAGTGATCCAGAGACAGGGGGCGGCGGCTACACCTTC.

The table lists this clonotype with many counts. The chain joins TRBV6-2 or TRBV6-3 to TRBJ2-7; 12 bases line up with TRBD2. Germline V gene lookup returns CDR1 MNHEY and CDR2 SVGEGT. The junction had 5 bases not matched to a gene; V was cut back by 6 bases and J by 2 bases. The CDR3 is made up of 15 amino acids. The CDR3: CASRQGLAGTYEQYF. The CDR3 DNA reads TGTGCCAGCAGACAGGGACTAGCGGGCACCTACGAGCAGTACTTC.

This clonotype was found many times. V is TRBV6-2 or TRBV6-3 and J is TRBJ2-7; D unclear. The CDR3 totals 13 residues. V was shortened by 6 bases and J by 6 bases, with 15 bases between the two germline ends. CDR1 and CDR2 (germline): MNHEY, SVGEGT. CDR3 sequence (DNA): TGTGCCAGCAGCCGAGACGGCTACGGCGAGCAGTACTTC. Translating it yields CASSRDGYGEQYF.